This record covers a single TCR beta chain. This receptor's antigen is unknown. Per-nucleotide qualities are absent, and no much larger clonotype sits a single base away. The immunoSEQ Assay, a bias-controlled multiplex PCR, was used to amplify TCRbeta CDR3 regions from genomic DNA. As for how the authors treated the data: The number of nucleated cells in each sample was estimated from the amplification of reference gene primers within the assay. Sequence reads were collapsed and filtered to measure the absolute abundance of every unique TCRbeta CDR3 rearrangement. Productive Simpson clonality was computed per sample as the square root of Simpson's diversity index over productive rearrangements. As stored in TCRdb, this immuneACCESS dataset retains in-frame rearrangements with V and J assigned. A fraction of the clones does not appear; measured against another copy, unresolved V genes explain less than half of the discrepancy, and the remainder lacks a known reason. V, J and clone size were drawn from that table, and D and trimming were deduced from the DNA. The sample has more than 90,000 clones on record, more than 75% of them singletons. The ten biggest clones cover about 20% of the sample.

Trimming removed 5 bases from V and 1 base from J; the gene matches leave 10 bases unexplained. The CDR3 holds 16 amino acids from the cysteine to the phenylalanine. The CDR3 DNA has 48 bases and is translated from base 1. Reading the germline V gene (reference sequence) gives CDR1 SEHNR and CDR2 FQNEAQ. This sample stems from a study of blood T cell repertoires in COVID-19 (TCRdb year 2020). About the investigation overall: Samples covering the acute and convalescent phases of COVID-19 were provided by collaborators in the United States, Italy and Spain. The material from the prospective study consisted of cDNA or gDNA derived from T cells, B-cell-depleted T cells, or PBMCs. Subjects who had been exposed to COVID-19, were actively infected with it, or had recovered from it provided the deeply sampled blood TCRbeta repertoires that made up the dataset. The repertoires were made available in a free public database intended to serve as a resource for research on the immune response to SARS-CoV-2. Samples were obtained from the ongoing ImmuneRACE study (first 160 participants) and from some 1,200 subjects provided by 6 global collaborators. Nearly every sample came with metadata listing a de-identified subject ID, COVID-19 status, age in years and sex. Where available, HLA class I and class II types were obtained from metadata supplied by the sample provider rather than from assay-based typing. Overall study outcomes, separate from this receptor: How much clinical and demographic metadata was included differed by source and by participant, and the metadata was provided uncurated.

Each collaborating institution followed its own protocols to collect whole blood in K2EDTA tubes. For TCRbeta analysis, collaborators shipped samples as frozen whole blood, isolated PBMCs, or DNA extracted from either of those sample types. In this chain, TRBV7-9 is recombined with TRBJ2-5, with 7 middle bases fitting TRBD2. The clonotype was recovered from a man at least 80 years old with acute or convalescent COVID-19. Sequenced input: peripheral blood. CDR3 sequence: CASSAGTGTIQETQYF. The DNA sequence is TGTGCCAGCAGCGCCGGGACTGGGACTATCCAAGAGACCCAGTACTTC.